Listed here is a single T cell receptor (beta chain). Antigen: not known. This record belongs to a study of T cells after yellow fever vaccination. General observations from the study: Contamination of FACS-sorted repertoires by abundant clonotypes from the bulk population could occur. The study re-detected most primary-vaccination clones after the booster (96% CD4, 88% CD8). The appearance of a small share of clonotypes in both CD4 and CD8 compartments was observed. Peaking faster, on day 5 versus 15, the secondary response was nonetheless weaker.

Germline V gene lookup returns CDR1 LGHNA and CDR2 YSLEER. V lost 5 bases, J lost 9 bases, and 12 bases stayed unmatched. This CDR3 spans 15 amino acids. TCRdb reprocessed the 5' RACE reads via MiXCR and lists one record per CDR3 protein. The sample contains roughly 500,000 distinct CDR3 sequences, over 15% of which appear only once. J is TRBJ2-1 and V is TRBV4-3, with TRBD2 identical over 8 bases. The sequences come from PBMCs, collected 15 days after the yellow fever booster vaccination. The sequence came from a young man who received the YFV17D yellow fever vaccine. CDR3 nucleotide sequence: TGCGCCAGCAGCAACCACGGGGGGGGAGGAGGTGAGCAGTTCTTC. This translates into CASSNHGGGGGEQFF.